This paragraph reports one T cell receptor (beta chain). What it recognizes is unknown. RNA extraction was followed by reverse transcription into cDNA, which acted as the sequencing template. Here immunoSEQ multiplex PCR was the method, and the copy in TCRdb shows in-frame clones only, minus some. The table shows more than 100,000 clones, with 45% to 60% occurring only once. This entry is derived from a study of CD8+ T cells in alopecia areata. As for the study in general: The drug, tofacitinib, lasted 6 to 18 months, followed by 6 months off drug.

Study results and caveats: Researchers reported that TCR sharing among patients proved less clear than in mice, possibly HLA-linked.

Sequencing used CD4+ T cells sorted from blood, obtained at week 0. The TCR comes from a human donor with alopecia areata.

CDR3 nucleotides: TGCGCCAGCAGCCGTACTCAGGACTATGGCTACACCTTC. It encodes CASSRTQDYGYTF. V usage is TRBV5-1 and J usage is TRBJ1-2; D gene uncertain. V was cut by 4 bases and J by 3 bases, with 10 bases left in between. The germline V gene has CDR1 SGHRS and CDR2 YFSETQ. The CDR3 is 13 residues long. The variable domain in full, completed from reference TRBV5-1 and TRBJ1-2, reads KAGVTQTPRYLIKTRGQQVTLSCSPISGHRSVSWYQQTPGQGLQFLFEYFSETQRNKGNFPGRFSGRQFSNSRSEMNVSTLELGDSALYLCASSRTQDYGYTFGSGTRLTVV.